This T cell receptor (beta chain) was documented in a study of cytomegalovirus exposure and HLA in healthy donors. About this clone: Its antigen is unknown.

Study results and caveats: Specific recognition of CMV antigens was confirmed in vitro for three chains (all CMV-associated). With high specificity and sensitivity, the classifier reportedly diagnosed cytomegalovirus status.

Profiling relied on immunoSEQ multiplex PCR, and the TCRdb table lists in-frame clones only, not all of them. The sample lists tens of thousands of clones; approximately 89% were seen once. The validation cohort, a group of more than 100 subjects, included the donors and was separate from the roughly 670-subject first cohort. The source material was PBMCs. The receptor was isolated from a woman aged 18-29 years in good health and CMV-seropositive.

For the CDR3, the DNA is TGTGCCAGCAGCATGGGACGGGAAGGGAGCTCACCCCTCCACTTT. It encodes CASSMGREGSSPLHF. The chain combines TRBV5-8 with TRBJ1-6; tentative D call: TRBD1 (5 bases). V was clipped by 4 bases and J by 10 bases, with 18 bases between them. CDR1 is SGHTS and CDR2 is YDEGEE in the germline V gene. The CDR3 is 15 residues long.